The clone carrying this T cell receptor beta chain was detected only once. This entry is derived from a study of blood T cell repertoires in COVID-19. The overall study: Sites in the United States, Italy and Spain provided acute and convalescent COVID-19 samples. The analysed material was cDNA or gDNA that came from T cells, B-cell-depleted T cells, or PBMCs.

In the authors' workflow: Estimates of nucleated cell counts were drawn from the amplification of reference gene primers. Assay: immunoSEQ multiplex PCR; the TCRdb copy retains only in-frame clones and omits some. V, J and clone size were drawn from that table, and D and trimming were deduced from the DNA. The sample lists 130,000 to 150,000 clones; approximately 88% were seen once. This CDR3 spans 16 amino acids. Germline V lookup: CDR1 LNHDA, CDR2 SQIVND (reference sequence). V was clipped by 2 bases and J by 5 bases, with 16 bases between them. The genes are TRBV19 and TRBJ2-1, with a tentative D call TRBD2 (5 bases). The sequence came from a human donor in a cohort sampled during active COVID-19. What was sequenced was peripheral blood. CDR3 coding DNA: TGTGCCAGTAGTATACCCCTTGGCGGGCACAACAATGAGCAGTTCTTC. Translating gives CASSIPLGGHNNEQFF.